A selection of T cell receptor beta chains follows, all from one sample in a study of a mutant IDH1 vaccine in newly diagnosed glioma. Some clones are missing from TCRdb's copy, which holds only in-frame ones; the method was immunoSEQ multiplex PCR. The sample shows over 45,000 clones, about 80% of them seen only once. The antigens for these receptors are not known. Sequenced here: PBMCs, sampled from a glioma patient whose treatment included an IDH1 peptide vaccine. These receptors originate from a man aged 25 to 45 with glioma. Both conserved end residues are part of each CDR3.

CASSMGFEQYF,-,11,TRBV19
CASNRGQGTGLDQPQHF,TRBJ1-5,17,TRBV2
CASSSLVLGTGDYNEQFF,TRBJ2-1,18,TRBV25-1
CASSRTGTEDNYGYTF,TRBJ1-2,16,TRBV6-6
CASSSLPDSSTDTQYF,TRBJ2-3,16,TRBV13
CASSPQGALNTEAFF,TRBJ1-1,15,TRBV18
CASSYSRGWNTGELFF,TRBJ2-2,16,TRBV6-6
CASSFFSGGESNQPQHF,TRBJ1-5,17,TRBV5-6
CASSLPRLSPPEFNEKLFF,TRBJ1-4,19,TRBV11-2
CASRQGNFFGETQYF,TRBJ2-5,15,TRBV5-1
CASSPGLAGGPSYNEQFF,TRBJ2-1,18,TRBV5-1
CASSLQGINYGYTF,TRBJ1-2,14,TRBV5-4
CASSFYINGGEQYF,TRBJ2-5,14,TRBV7-2
CASSEYLANQPQHF,TRBJ1-5,14,TRBV25-1
CASSPPGQRNTEAFF,TRBJ1-1,15,TRBV18
CASSDMNRPRSPLHF,TRBJ1-6,15,TRBV2
CASSPPGKGSDTGELFF,TRBJ2-2,17,TRBV4-1
CASSQGGSRTYEQYF,TRBJ2-7,15,TRBV11-3
CASSWTGSTGELFF,TRBJ2-2,14,TRBV6-5
CASTATSGGDEQFF,TRBJ2-1,14,TRBV7-2
CASIPPGQLINEQFF,TRBJ2-1,15,TRBV28
CASSMGPGMMGNQPQHF,TRBJ1-5,17,TRBV19
CASSLRNVNEQFF,TRBJ2-1,13,TRBV7-9
CAWTETNEKLFF,TRBJ1-4,12,TRBV30
CAWGLGLTTTDTQYF,TRBJ2-3,15,TRBV30
CASSFQGVYGYTF,TRBJ1-2,13,TRBV28
CSVDGRRKYNEQFF,TRBJ2-1,14,TRBV29-1
CASSEKMGLAAETQYF,TRBJ2-5,16,TRBV6-1
CASSPGLVNEQFF,TRBJ2-1,13,TRBV5-1
CASTLRGVKMSNQPQHF,TRBJ1-5,17,TRBV19
CASSYGGKGYEQYF,TRBJ2-7,14,TRBV6-6
CASSLYPEAFF,TRBJ1-1,11,TRBV28
CASSPRDSPTDTQYF,TRBJ2-3,15,TRBV18
CATSTGQGTGELFF,TRBJ2-2,14,TRBV15
CATSRDRAAMNTEAFF,TRBJ1-1,16,TRBV15
CASSLLPDFGGNTIYF,TRBJ1-3,16,TRBV18
CASREGGNTEAFF,TRBJ1-1,13,TRBV19
CASSRGDHYGYTF,TRBJ1-2,13,TRBV5-4
CASSETDRGSQPQHF,TRBJ1-5,15,TRBV10-2
CASSLMAYEQYF,TRBJ2-7,12,TRBV5-6
CASHQGNSNQPQHF,TRBJ1-5,14,TRBV28
CASSLDLWGEQFF,TRBJ2-1,13,TRBV11-3
CASTTTPGLQETQYF,TRBJ2-5,15,TRBV5-1
CSVEVVTNEKLFF,TRBJ1-4,13,TRBV29-1
CASSLAKTSGVQETQYF,TRBJ2-5,17,TRBV7-2
CASSPVGKNIQYF,TRBJ2-4,13,TRBV5-1
CASSLMWFDSPLHF,TRBJ1-6,14,TRBV5-8
CASSDRGAGFNQPQHF,TRBJ1-5,16,TRBV2
CASSLDKLSTGELFF,TRBJ2-2,15,TRBV11-2
CAWSGGGPKNIQYF,TRBJ2-4,14,TRBV30
CASSLGRVNYNSPLHF,TRBJ1-6,16,TRBV5-6